Sequencing of this T cell receptor beta chain was carried out in a study of CD8 T cells in Susac syndrome. General study results and limits: The study recognized that the number of individuals in its TCR sequencing and HLA analysis was relatively small.

Unmatched junction bases numbered 9, after V lost 2 bases and J lost 7 bases. Looked up from germline, CDR1 is MNHNS and CDR2 is SASEGT. The CDR3 length is 15 residues. This clonotype was picked up a small number of times. Its antigen remains unidentified. cDNA came from roughly 0.5 to 1 ug RNA primed by random hexamers. The TCR beta CDR3 was amplified by immunoSEQ multiplex PCR across 54 Vbeta, 13 Jbeta. TCRdb fed the immunoSEQ multiplex PCR reads into MiXCR, producing one record per CDR3 protein. The sample comprises some 300,000 distinct CDR3 sequences, approximately 84% of which are singletons, and about 0.11% rests with the top ten. The multiple sclerosis control group consisted of treatment-naive patients whose relapsing-remitting disease, which was either stable or active, fulfilled revised McDonald criteria. Both CD4+ and CD8+ T cells were negatively isolated, and TEMRA cells underwent FACS enrichment.

The receptor's source is a human donor with multiple sclerosis. J is TRBJ1-2 and V is TRBV6-1; 8 bases align to TRBD1. Input material: CD8+ T cells from PBMCs. The CDR3 DNA is TGTGCCAGCAGTGAATATCGGCAGGGGGCGTTTGGCTACACCTTC. It is translated as CASSEYRQGAFGYTF.